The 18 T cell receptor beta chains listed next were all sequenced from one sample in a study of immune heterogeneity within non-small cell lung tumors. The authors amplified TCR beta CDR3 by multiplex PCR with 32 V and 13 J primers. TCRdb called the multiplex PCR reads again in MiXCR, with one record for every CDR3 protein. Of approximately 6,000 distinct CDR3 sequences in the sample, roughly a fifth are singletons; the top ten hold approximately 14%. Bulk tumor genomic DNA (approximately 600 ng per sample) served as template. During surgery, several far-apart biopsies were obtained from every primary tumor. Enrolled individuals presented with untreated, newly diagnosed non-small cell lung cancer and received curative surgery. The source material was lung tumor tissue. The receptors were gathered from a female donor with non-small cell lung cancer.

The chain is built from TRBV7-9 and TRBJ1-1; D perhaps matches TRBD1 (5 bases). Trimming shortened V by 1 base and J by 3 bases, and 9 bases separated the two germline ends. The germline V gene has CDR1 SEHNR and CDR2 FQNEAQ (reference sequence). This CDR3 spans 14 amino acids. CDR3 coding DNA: TGTGCCAGCAGCTTAGTCATGGGGGACACTGAAGCTTTCTTT. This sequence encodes CASSLVMGDTEAFF.

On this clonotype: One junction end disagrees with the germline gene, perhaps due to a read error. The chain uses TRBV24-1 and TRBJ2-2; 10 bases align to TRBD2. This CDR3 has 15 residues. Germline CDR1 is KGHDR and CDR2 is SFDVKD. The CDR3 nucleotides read TGTGCCACCAGTCGGACTAGCGGATACACCGGGGAGCTGGTTTTT. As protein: CATSRTSGYTGELVF.

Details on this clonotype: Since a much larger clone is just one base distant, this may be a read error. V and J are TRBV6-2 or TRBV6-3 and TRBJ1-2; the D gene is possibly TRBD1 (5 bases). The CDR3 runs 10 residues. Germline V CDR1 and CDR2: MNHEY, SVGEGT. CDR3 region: CSSREDGYTF. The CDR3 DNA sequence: TGTTCCAGCAGGGAGGATGGCTACACCTTC.

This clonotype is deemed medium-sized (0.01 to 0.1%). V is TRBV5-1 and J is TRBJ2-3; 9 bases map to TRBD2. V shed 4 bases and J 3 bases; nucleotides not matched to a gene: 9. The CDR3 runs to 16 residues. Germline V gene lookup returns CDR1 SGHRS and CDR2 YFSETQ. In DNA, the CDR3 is TGCGCCAGCAGCCCCCTTAGCGGGAGTATGACAGATACGCAGTATTTT. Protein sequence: CASSPLSGSMTDTQYF.

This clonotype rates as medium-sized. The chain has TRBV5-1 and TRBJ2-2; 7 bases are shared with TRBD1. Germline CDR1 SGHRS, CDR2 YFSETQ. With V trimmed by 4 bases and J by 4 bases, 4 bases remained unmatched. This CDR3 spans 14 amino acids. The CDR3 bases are TGCGCCAGCAGCCGAGAGGGGGCCACCGGGGAGCTGTTTTTT. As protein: CASSREGATGELFF.

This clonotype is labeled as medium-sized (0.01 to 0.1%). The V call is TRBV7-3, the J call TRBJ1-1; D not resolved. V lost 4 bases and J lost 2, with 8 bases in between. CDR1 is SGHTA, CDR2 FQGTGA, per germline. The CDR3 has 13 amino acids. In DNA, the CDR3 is TGTGCCAGCAGCTCCCTCGTCAACACTGAAGCTTTCTTT. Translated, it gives CASSSLVNTEAFF.

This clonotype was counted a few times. For the CDR3, the DNA is TGTGCCAGCAGCTTCCTTGGCGGGAGGGCCCTCAATGAGCAGTTCTTC. The encoded protein is CASSFLGGRALNEQFF. The chain links TRBV12-3 or TRBV12-4 to TRBJ2-1, with 9 bases aligning to TRBD2. Trimming took 6 bases from V and 6 from J; bases not matched to a gene: 12. The CDR3 sequence is 16 residues long.

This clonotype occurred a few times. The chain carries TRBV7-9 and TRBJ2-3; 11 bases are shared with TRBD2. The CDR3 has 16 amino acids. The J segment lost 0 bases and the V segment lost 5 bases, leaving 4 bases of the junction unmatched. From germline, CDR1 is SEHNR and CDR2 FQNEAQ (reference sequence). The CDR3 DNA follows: TGTGCCAGCAGCCTGGGGACTAGCGGAAGCACAGATACGCAGTATTTT. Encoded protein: CASSLGTSGSTDTQYF.

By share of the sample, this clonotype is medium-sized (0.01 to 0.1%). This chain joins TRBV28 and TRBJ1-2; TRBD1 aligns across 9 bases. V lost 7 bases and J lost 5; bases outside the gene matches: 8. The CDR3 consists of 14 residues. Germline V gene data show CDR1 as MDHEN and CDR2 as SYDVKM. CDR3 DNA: TGTGCCAGCATCCCACAGGGGGCGGGTTATGGCTACACCTTC. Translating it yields CASIPQGAGYGYTF.

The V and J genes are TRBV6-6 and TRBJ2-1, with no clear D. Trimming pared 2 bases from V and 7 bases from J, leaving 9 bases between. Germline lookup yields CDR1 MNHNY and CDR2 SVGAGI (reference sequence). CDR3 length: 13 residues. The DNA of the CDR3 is TGTGCCAGCAGTTACAACCCTACAAATGAGCAGTTCTTC. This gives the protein CASSYNPTNEQFF.

DNA for the CDR3: TGTGCCACCAGCAAGGGTCGTTCTAGAGGGACTGAAGCTTTCTTT. Protein product: CATSKGRSRGTEAFF. The J gene is TRBJ1-1, the V gene TRBV15; no clear D. The germline V gene encodes CDR1 LNHNV and CDR2 YYDKDF (reference sequence). This CDR3 contains 15 residues. Trimming left V 4 bases short and J 5 bases short, with 17 bases between.

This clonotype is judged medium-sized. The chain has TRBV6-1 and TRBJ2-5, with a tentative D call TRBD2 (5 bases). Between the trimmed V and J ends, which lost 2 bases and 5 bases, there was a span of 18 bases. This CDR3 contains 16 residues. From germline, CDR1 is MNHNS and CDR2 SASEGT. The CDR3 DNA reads TGTGCCAGCAGTGAACTGGACTCGTCTCACTGGGAGACCCAGTACTTC. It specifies CASSELDSSHWETQYF.

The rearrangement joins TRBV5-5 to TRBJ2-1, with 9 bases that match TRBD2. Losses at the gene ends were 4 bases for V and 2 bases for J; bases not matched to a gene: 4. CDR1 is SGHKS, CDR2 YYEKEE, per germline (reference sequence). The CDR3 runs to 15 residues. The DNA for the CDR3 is TGTGCCAGCAGCCTTAGCGGGAGCACCTACAATGAGCAGTTCTTC. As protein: CASSLSGSTYNEQFF.

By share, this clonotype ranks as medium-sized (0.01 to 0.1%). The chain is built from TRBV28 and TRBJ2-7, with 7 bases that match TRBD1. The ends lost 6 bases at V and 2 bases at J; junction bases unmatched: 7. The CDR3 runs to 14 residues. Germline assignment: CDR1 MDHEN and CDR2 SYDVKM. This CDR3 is CASSLQGSTYEQYF. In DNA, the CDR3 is TGTGCCAGCAGCCTACAGGGGAGTACCTACGAGCAGTACTTC. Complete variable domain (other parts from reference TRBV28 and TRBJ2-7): DVKVTQSSRYLVKRTGEKVFLECVQDMDHENMFWYRQDPGLGLRLIYFSYDVKMKEKGDIPEGYSVSREKKERFSLILESASTNQTSMYLCASSLQGSTYEQYFGPGTRLTVT.

The CDR3 here is CASSLAGGSTGELFF. The CDR3 bases are TGTGCCAGCAGCCTAGCGGGAGGGAGCACCGGGGAGCTGTTTTTT. V gene TRBV12-3 or TRBV12-4 combines with J gene TRBJ2-2; TRBD2 matches 12 bases. V gave up 6 bases and J gave up 4 bases; unmatched junction bases: 3. The CDR3 consists of 15 residues.

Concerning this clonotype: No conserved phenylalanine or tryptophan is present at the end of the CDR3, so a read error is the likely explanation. The CDR3 coding sequence is TGTGCCAGCAGCTTAGTACCAGGCGGGTGGGACGAGCAGTACCTC. Protein: CASSLVPGGWDEQYL. This chain connects TRBV7-9 to TRBJ2-7; D might be TRBD2 (5 bases). This CDR3 comprises 15 residues. Germline CDR1 and CDR2: SEHNR and FQNEAQ (reference sequence). Trimming pared 1 base from V and 5 bases from J, leaving 15 bases between.

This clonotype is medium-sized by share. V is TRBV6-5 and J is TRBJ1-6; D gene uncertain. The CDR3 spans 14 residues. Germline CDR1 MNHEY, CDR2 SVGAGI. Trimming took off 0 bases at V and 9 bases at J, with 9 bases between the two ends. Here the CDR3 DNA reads TGTGCCAGCAGTTACTCTGATTGGAGTTCACCCCTCCACTTT. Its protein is CASSYSDWSSPLHF.

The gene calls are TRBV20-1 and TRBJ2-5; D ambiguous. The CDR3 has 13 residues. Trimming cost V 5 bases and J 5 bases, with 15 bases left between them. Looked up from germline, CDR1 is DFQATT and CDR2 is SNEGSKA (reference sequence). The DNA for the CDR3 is TGCAGTGCTCGGGCCAAGGGTCGGGAGACCCAGTACTTC. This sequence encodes CSARAKGRETQYF.